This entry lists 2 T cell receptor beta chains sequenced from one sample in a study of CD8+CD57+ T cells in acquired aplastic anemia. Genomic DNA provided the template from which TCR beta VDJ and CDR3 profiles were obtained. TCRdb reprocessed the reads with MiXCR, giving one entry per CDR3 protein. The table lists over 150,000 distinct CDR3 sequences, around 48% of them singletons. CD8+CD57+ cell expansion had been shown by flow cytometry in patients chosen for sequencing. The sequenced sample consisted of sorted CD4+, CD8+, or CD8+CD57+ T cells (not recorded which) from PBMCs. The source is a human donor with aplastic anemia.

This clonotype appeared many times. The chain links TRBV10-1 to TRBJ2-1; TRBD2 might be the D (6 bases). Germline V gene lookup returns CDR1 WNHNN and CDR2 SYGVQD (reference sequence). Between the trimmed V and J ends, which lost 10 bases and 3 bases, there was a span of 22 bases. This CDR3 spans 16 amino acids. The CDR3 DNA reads TGCGCCACCCTCTTTAACGGGGGAAATTGCTACAATGAGCAGTTCTTC. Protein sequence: CATLFNGGNCYNEQFF.

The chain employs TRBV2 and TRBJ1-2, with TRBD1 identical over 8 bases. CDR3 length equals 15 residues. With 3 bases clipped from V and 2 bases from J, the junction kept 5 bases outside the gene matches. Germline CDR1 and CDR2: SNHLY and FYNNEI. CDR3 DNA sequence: TGTGCCAGCAGTGAGAGACAGGGGCTAAACTATGGCTACACCTTC. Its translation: CASSERQGLNYGYTF.